The 31 T cell receptor beta chains below all came from one sample that was sequenced in a study of T cells in localized non-small cell lung cancer. TCRdb's copy holds only in-frame clones and misses some; the assay was immunoSEQ multiplex PCR. The sample includes fewer than 90,000 clones, roughly 86% of them seen just once. Sequencing was performed on peripheral blood, taken before any cancer treatment. The receptors originated from a man aged 35 to 69 with stage I lung adenocarcinoma.

This chain joins TRBV10-1 and TRBJ1-1; D perhaps matches TRBD1 (6 bases). The ends were cut back, 2 bases at V and 5 bases at J, with 18 bases in the middle. This CDR3 spans 16 amino acids. The germline V gene has CDR1 WNHNN and CDR2 SYGVQD (reference sequence). The CDR3 region has the DNA TGCGCCAGCAGTGAGGCTATCCCAGGGGCTGGAACTGAAGCTTTCTTT. Translating gives CASSEAIPGAGTEAFF.

This clone was found a few times. The chain joins TRBV14 to TRBJ2-5; no reliable D call. The CDR3 totals 16 residues. From germline, CDR1 is SGHDN and CDR2 FVKESK. V lost 1 base to trimming and J lost 7 bases, with 19 bases between them. CDR3 sequence reads: CASSQGGNYRSGTQYF. The CDR3 DNA reads as TGTGCCAGCAGCCAAGGCGGAAACTATCGGTCGGGGACCCAGTACTTC.

V gene TRBV2 combines with J gene TRBJ2-3; TRBD1 matches 8 bases. Trimming cost V 6 bases and J 2 bases; bases outside gene matches: 7. The germline V gene has CDR1 SNHLY and CDR2 FYNNEI. The CDR3 is made up of 15 amino acids. The CDR3 here is CASRGYQGATDTQYF. The CDR3 DNA is TGTGCCAGCAGGGGCTATCAGGGGGCCACAGATACGCAGTATTTT.

V usage is TRBV9 and J usage is TRBJ1-4, with D unresolved. The CDR3 has 16 residues. Trimming cost V 0 bases and J 3 bases, with 12 bases left between them. CDR1 SGDLS and CDR2 YYNGEE come from the germline V gene. CDR3 in amino acids: CASSVGVRRANEKLFF. CDR3 nucleotides: TGTGCCAGCAGCGTAGGGGTCCGACGAGCTAATGAAAAACTGTTTTTT.

This chain links TRBV9 with TRBJ2-3, with D uncertain. V lost 4 bases and J 0 bases, leaving 12 bases between the germline ends. Germline V lookup: CDR1 SGDLS, CDR2 YYNGEE. This CDR3 region has 15 residues. CDR3 residues: CASSRFRASTDTQYF. The CDR3 DNA follows: TGTGCCAGCAGCAGATTCCGAGCTAGCACAGATACGCAGTATTTT. Together with reference TRBV9 and TRBJ2-3, the CDR3 gives the full variable domain: DSGVTQTPKHLITATGQRVTLRCSPRSGDLSVYWYQQSLDQGLQFLIQYYNGEERAKGNILERFSAQQFPDLHSELNLSSLELGDSALYFCASSRFRASTDTQYFGPGTRLTVL.

As for this clone: A junction boundary mismatches the germline segment, possibly from a read error. The V gene is TRBV6-5, the J gene TRBJ1-3; TRBD1 might be the D (6 bases). CDR1 is MNHEY, CDR2 SVGAGI, per germline. The CDR3 is 14 amino acids. The CDR3 bases are TGTGCCAGCAGTGACTCGACAGGTGGAAACACCATATATTTT. It codes for CASSDSTGGNTIYF.

This clone was seen just once. The gene calls are TRBV27 and TRBJ1-4, with 8 bases lining up with TRBD1. V shed 8 bases and J 10 bases; nucleotides not matched to a gene: 9. This CDR3 is built from 13 residues. CDR1 is MNHEY, CDR2 SMNVEV, per germline (reference sequence). The CDR3 region is CASPHRGKVKLFF. In DNA, the CDR3 is TGTGCCAGCCCCCACAGGGGGAAGGTAAAACTGTTTTTT.

This chain's CDR3 is CASSPAAAEAFF. CDR3 coding DNA: TGTGCCAGCTCACCAGCGGCAGCCGAAGCTTTCTTT. The chain recombines TRBV18 with TRBJ1-1; no definite D call. Trimming took 2 bases from V and 8 from J, leaving 9 bases between them. Germline V gene data show CDR1 as KGHSH and CDR2 as LQKENI. The CDR3 loop spans 12 amino acids.

This chain connects TRBV6-1 to TRBJ1-1, with D tentatively TRBD1 (6 bases). There are 14 residues in the CDR3. V lost 4 bases to trimming and J lost 0 bases, with 9 bases between them. Germline V gene lookup returns CDR1 MNHNS and CDR2 SASEGT. The CDR3 sequence is CASSVGQLNTEAFF. The CDR3 DNA reads TGTGCCAGCAGTGTAGGACAGCTGAACACTGAAGCTTTCTTT.

This clone occurred a few times. The CDR3 nucleotides are TGTGCCTGGAGAGGCGGGGGGGCCTCTGAGCAGTTCTTC. Its protein product is CAWRGGGASEQFF. The rearrangement uses TRBV30 and TRBJ2-1; TRBD2 matches 9 bases. The V segment lost 3 bases and the J segment 9 bases; nucleotides outside the gene matches: 6. The CDR3 totals 13 residues. CDR1 GTSNPN and CDR2 SVGIG come from the germline V gene (reference sequence). The full variable domain, rest sourced from reference TRBV30 and TRBJ2-1, is SQTIHQWPATLVQPVGSPLSLECTVEGTSNPNLYWYRQAAGRGLQLLFYSVGIGQISSEVPQNLSASRPQDRQFILSSKKLLLSDSGFYLCAWRGGGASEQFFGPGTRLTVL.

The J gene is TRBJ1-1, the V gene TRBV6-6; weak D call: TRBD1 (5 bases). The V gene's germline CDR1 is MNHNY and CDR2 SVGAGI (reference sequence). The CDR3 spans 15 residues. V was cut by 1 base and J by 6 bases, with 15 bases left in between. In DNA form, the CDR3 reads TGTGCCAGCAGTTACTGGGGCGGCGCGGGAGCTGAAGCTTTCTTT. Translation: CASSYWGGAGAEAFF.

This chain uses TRBV29-1 with TRBJ1-1, with D possibly TRBD1 on 6 matching bases. The germline CDR1 and CDR2 sequences are SQVTM and ANQGSEA. With 6 bases removed from V and 0 bases from J, the gap between germline ends came to 11 bases. The CDR3 runs to 13 residues. Here the CDR3 reads CSVVGQLNTEAFF. DNA for the CDR3: TGCAGCGTGGTTGGACAGTTGAACACTGAAGCTTTCTTT.

The chain's CDR3 is CASSLQGNAGELFF. DNA for the CDR3: TGTGCCAGCAGCTTACAGGGTAACGCCGGGGAGCTGTTTTTT. The V call is TRBV7-8, the J call TRBJ2-2, with TRBD1 as a possible D gene (5 bases). CDR3 length: 14 amino acids. The V gene's germline CDR1 is SGHVS and CDR2 FQNEAQ. With 2 bases removed from V and 6 bases from J, the gap between germline ends came to 10 bases.

This chain uses TRBV23-1 with TRBJ2-1; TRBD1 matches 9 bases. TRBV23-1 is reported as an ORF; its role is uncertain. The V segment lost 3 bases and the J segment 3 bases; nucleotides outside the gene matches: 12. CDR3 size: 18 residues. CDR3 region: CASSQLLTGTGFYNEQFF. The CDR3 DNA is TGCGCCAGCAGTCAGTTACTAACCGGGACAGGGTTCTACAATGAGCAGTTCTTC.

The chain has TRBV6-5 and TRBJ2-1, with D perhaps TRBD1 or TRBD2 (6 bases each). This CDR3 has 14 amino acids. Germline-derived CDR1 and CDR2 are MNHEY and SVGAGI. Trimming pared 7 bases from V and 1 base from J, leaving 11 bases between. CDR3 nucleotides: TGTGCCAGCAAGACGGGGGCGTCCTACAATGAGCAGTTCTTC. Its protein is CASKTGASYNEQFF.

The chain employs TRBV19 and TRBJ1-2, with 7 bases that match TRBD1. The CDR3 runs 13 residues. V trimming: 6 bases; J trimming: 8 bases; junction bases outside the gene matches: 9. Germline CDR1 and CDR2: LNHDA and SQIVND (reference sequence). The CDR3 DNA sequence: TGTGCCAGTAGCCGTCAGGGGGATACCGGCTACACCTTC. This codes for CASSRQGDTGYTF.

The V gene is TRBV6-5, the J gene TRBJ2-1, with TRBD2 matching over 9 bases. The CDR3 loop spans 15 amino acids. Trimming cost V 6 bases and J 4 bases; bases outside gene matches: 7. Looked up from germline, CDR1 is MNHEY and CDR2 is SVGAGI. The CDR3 is CASRAGGGWYNEQFF. The CDR3 DNA reads as TGTGCCAGCAGGGCGGGAGGGGGTTGGTACAATGAGCAGTTCTTC.

This clone appeared a few times. The gene calls are TRBV6-5 and TRBJ1-1, with 7 bases aligning to TRBD1. The germline V gene encodes CDR1 MNHEY and CDR2 SVGAGI. The CDR3 runs to 15 residues. After removal of 6 bases from V and 4 bases from J, the junction contained 11 bases not matched to a gene. The CDR3 DNA follows: TGTGCCAGCAGCCCTCACAACAGGGGTAGCACTGAAGCTTTCTTT. This gives the protein CASSPHNRGSTEAFF.

The genes are TRBV9 and TRBJ2-5; 7 bases fit TRBD1. Germline trimming cut 3 bases from V and 1 base from J; bases unmatched to any gene: 6. The germline gives CDR1 SGDLS, CDR2 YYNGEE. There are 15 residues in the CDR3. CDR3 DNA: TGTGCCAGCAGCGCAAATACAGGGGCCCAAGAGACCCAGTACTTC. Encoded protein: CASSANTGAQETQYF. Full variable domain (outside the CDR3, taken from reference TRBV9 and TRBJ2-5): DSGVTQTPKHLITATGQRVTLRCSPRSGDLSVYWYQQSLDQGLQFLIQYYNGEERAKGNILERFSAQQFPDLHSELNLSSLELGDSALYFCASSANTGAQETQYFGPGTRLLVL.

This clone was observed a single time. The gene calls are TRBV7-3 and TRBJ2-7; D ambiguous. Trimming took off 3 bases at V and 7 bases at J, with 13 bases between the two ends. This CDR3 spans 13 amino acids. The germline CDR1 and CDR2 sequences are SGHTA and FQGTGA. CDR3: CASSLVELGEQYF. The CDR3 DNA reads as TGTGCCAGCAGCTTGGTGGAACTGGGGGAGCAGTACTTC.

The J gene is TRBJ2-3, the V gene TRBV2; no firm D call. The ends were cut back, 1 base at V and 4 bases at J, with 9 bases in the middle. This CDR3 comprises 14 residues. CDR1 is SNHLY and CDR2 is FYNNEI in the germline V gene. The DNA for the CDR3 is TGTGCCAGCAGTGAAGGGCTAGAACCAGATACGCAGTATTTT. This sequence encodes CASSEGLEPDTQYF.

The rearrangement joins TRBV30 to TRBJ1-3, with D perhaps matching TRBD1 (6 bases). V was trimmed by 5 bases and J by 4 bases, leaving 18 bases between them. This CDR3 is 15 amino acids long. CDR1 and CDR2 from the germline V gene are GTSNPN and SVGIG (reference sequence). Here the CDR3 DNA reads TGTGCCTGGGACAGGATAGCCGCGGGAGGAAACACCATATATTTT. Encoded protein: CAWDRIAAGGNTIYF.

V usage is TRBV7-3 and J usage is TRBJ2-3; either TRBD1 or TRBD2 may fit D (5 bases each). The germline CDR1 and CDR2 sequences are SGHTA and FQGTGA. The length of the CDR3 is 18 residues. Trimming took off 5 bases at V and 5 bases at J, with 26 bases between the two ends. The CDR3 reads CASSLRGRNDPTRDTQYF. The CDR3 nucleotides are TGTGCCAGCAGCCTTCGGGGCCGGAATGACCCGACTCGAGATACGCAGTATTTT.

This clone showed up just once. The chain is built from TRBV6-6 and TRBJ1-6, with a tentative D call TRBD1 (5 bases). Germline V gene lookup returns CDR1 MNHNY and CDR2 SVGAGI (reference sequence). This CDR3 contains 15 residues. Trimming shortened V by 0 bases and J by 7 bases, and 10 bases separated the two germline ends. The CDR3 reads CASSYSRRGNSPLHF. DNA of the CDR3: TGTGCCAGCAGTTACTCGAGAAGGGGAAATTCACCCCTCCACTTT.

The chain recombines TRBV7-3 with TRBJ2-7; D uncertain. Germline V lookup: CDR1 SGHTA, CDR2 FQGTGA. This CDR3 is built from 14 residues. V was pared by 5 bases and J by 0 bases, with 11 bases between. The CDR3 DNA follows: TGTGCCAGCAGCCTTGGAGCAAGCTCCTACGAGCAGTACTTC. This translates into CASSLGASSYEQYF.

The chain employs TRBV20-1 and TRBJ1-1; D might be TRBD1 (5 bases). This CDR3 comprises 11 residues. The germline V gene encodes CDR1 DFQATT and CDR2 SNEGSKA (reference sequence). Trimming took off 5 bases at V and 5 bases at J, with 9 bases between the two ends. CDR3 in amino acids: CSARTRTEAFF. DNA of the CDR3: TGCAGTGCTCGGACAAGAACTGAAGCTTTCTTT.

The chain employs TRBV28 and TRBJ2-7; D might be TRBD2 (7 bases). V lost 5 bases and J 5 bases, leaving 16 bases between the germline ends. The CDR3 sequence is 14 residues long. Germline CDR1 is MDHEN and CDR2 is SYDVKM. CDR3 nucleotides: TGTGCCAGCAGTAGTAGGGGGGGCGTCAACGAGCAGTACTTC. Its protein product is CASSSRGGVNEQYF.

This clone was observed a few times. The chain has TRBV28 and TRBJ2-7, with 10 positions matching TRBD1. This CDR3 is 14 amino acids long. Germline V CDR1 and CDR2: MDHEN, SYDVKM. With 6 bases clipped from V and 3 bases from J, the junction kept 5 bases outside the gene matches. The CDR3 bases are TGTGCCAGCAGCGACCGGGACAGGGGCTACGAGCAGTACTTC. It encodes CASSDRDRGYEQYF.

This rearrangement joins TRBV6-1 to TRBJ2-1; no clear D gene. CDR3 length: 16 residues. V was cut by 2 bases and J by 2 bases, with 13 bases left in between. Germline CDR1 and CDR2: MNHNS and SASEGT. CDR3 amino acids: CASSEPQARPYNEQFF. For the CDR3, the DNA is TGTGCCAGCAGTGAACCCCAGGCTAGACCCTACAATGAGCAGTTCTTC.

The chain links TRBV28 to TRBJ2-6, with D uncertain. CDR3 length: 14 amino acids. The V gene lost 5 bases and the J gene lost 1 base, with 6 bases spanning the gap. Germline assignment: CDR1 MDHEN and CDR2 SYDVKM. The chain's CDR3 is CASSTPSGANVLTF. The CDR3 DNA reads TGTGCCAGCAGTACACCTTCTGGGGCCAACGTCCTGACTTTC.

V gene TRBV7-2 combines with J gene TRBJ2-7; TRBD1 might be the D (5 bases). Trimming removed 4 bases at V and 2 bases at J, with 12 bases between. This CDR3 is built from 14 residues. Germline CDR1 SGHTA, CDR2 FQGNSA. The chain's CDR3 is CASSSLAGPYEQYF. DNA of the CDR3: TGTGCCAGCAGCTCACTGGCAGGGCCCTACGAGCAGTACTTC. Variable domain in full (rest from reference TRBV7-2 and TRBJ2-7): GAGVSQSPSNKVTEKGKDVELRCDPISGHTALYWYRQSLGQGLEFLIYFQGNSAPDKSGLPSDRFSAERTGGSVSTLTIQRTQQEDSAVYLCASSSLAGPYEQYFGPGTRLTVT.